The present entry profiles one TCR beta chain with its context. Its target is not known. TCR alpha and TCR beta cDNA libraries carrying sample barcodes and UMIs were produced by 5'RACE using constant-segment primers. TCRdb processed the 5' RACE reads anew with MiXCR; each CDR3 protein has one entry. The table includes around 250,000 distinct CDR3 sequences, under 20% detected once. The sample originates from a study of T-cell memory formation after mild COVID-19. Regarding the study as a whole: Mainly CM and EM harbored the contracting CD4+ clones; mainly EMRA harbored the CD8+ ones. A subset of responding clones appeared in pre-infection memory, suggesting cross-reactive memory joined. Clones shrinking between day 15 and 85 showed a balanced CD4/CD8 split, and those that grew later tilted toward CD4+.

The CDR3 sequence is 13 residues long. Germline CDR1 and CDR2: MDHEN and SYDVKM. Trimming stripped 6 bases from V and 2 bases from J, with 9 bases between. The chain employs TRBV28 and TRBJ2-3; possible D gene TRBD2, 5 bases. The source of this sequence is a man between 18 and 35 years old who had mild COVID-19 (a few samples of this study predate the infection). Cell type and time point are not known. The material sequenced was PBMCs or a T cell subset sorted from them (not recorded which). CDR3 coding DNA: TGTGCCAGCAGACGGGGTTTCACAGATACGCAGTATTTT. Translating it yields CASRRGFTDTQYF.